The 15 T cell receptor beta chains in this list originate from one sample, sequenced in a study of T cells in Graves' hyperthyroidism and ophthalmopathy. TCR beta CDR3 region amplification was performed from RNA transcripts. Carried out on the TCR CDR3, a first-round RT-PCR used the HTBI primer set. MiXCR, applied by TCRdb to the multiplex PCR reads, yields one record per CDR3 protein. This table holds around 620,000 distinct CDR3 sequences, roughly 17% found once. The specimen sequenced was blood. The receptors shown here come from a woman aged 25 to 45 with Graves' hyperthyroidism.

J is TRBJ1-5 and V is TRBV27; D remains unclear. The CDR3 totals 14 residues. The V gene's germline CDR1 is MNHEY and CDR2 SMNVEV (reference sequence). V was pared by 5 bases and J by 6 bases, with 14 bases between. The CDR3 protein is CASSTRRRSQPQHF. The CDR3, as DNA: TGTGCCAGCAGTACCAGACGGAGGAGTCAGCCCCAGCATTTT.

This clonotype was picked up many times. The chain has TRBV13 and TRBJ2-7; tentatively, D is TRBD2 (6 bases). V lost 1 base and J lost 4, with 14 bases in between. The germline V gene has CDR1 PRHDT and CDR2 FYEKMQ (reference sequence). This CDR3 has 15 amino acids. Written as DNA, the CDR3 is TGTGCCAGCAGCTTAGTTAGCGAGGAGGGTTACGAGCAGTACTTC. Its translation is CASSLVSEEGYEQYF.

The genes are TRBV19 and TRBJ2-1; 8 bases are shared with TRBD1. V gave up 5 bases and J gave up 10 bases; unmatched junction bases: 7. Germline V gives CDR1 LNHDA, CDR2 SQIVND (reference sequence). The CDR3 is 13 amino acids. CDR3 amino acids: CASSRQGAWEQFF. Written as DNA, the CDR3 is TGTGCCAGTAGTCGTCAGGGGGCTTGGGAGCAGTTCTTC.

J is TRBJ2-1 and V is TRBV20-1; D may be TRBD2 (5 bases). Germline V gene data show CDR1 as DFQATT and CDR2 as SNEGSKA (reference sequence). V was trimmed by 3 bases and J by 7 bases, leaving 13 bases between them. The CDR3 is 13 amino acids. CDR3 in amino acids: CSASRPSNNEQFF. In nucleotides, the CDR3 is TGCAGTGCTAGTAGACCTAGCAATAATGAGCAGTTCTTC.

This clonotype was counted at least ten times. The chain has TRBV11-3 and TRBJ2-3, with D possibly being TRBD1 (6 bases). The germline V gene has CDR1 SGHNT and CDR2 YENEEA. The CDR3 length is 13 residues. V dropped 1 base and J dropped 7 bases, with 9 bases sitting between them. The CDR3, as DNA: TGTGCCAGCAGCTTAGGACAGGAGAATACGCAGTATTTT. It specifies CASSLGQENTQYF.

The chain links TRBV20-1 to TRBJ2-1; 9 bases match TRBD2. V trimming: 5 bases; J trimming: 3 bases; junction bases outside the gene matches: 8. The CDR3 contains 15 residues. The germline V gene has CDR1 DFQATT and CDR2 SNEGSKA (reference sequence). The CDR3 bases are TGCAGTGCTCTCTCGGCTAGCGGGAACTACAATGAGCAGTTCTTC. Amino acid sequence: CSALSASGNYNEQFF.

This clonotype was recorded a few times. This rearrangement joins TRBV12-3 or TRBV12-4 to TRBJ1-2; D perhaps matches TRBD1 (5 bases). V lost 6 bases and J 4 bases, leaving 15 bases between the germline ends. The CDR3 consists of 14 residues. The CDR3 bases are TGTGCCAGCAGCCGATTCCAGGGATCCTATGGCTACACCTTC. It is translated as CASSRFQGSYGYTF.

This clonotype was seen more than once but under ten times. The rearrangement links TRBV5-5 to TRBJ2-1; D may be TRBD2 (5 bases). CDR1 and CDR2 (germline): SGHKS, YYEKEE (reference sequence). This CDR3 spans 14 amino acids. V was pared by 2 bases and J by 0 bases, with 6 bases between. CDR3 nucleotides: TGTGCCAGCAGCTTCGGACTCTCCTACAATGAGCAGTTCTTC. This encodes CASSFGLSYNEQFF.

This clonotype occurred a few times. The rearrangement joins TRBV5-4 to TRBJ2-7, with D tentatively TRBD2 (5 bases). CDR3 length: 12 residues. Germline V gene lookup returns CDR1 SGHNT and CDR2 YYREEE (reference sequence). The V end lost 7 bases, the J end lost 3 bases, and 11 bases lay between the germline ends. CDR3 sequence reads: CASFSEGYEQYF. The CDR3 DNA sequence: TGTGCCAGCTTCTCCGAGGGCTACGAGCAGTACTTC.

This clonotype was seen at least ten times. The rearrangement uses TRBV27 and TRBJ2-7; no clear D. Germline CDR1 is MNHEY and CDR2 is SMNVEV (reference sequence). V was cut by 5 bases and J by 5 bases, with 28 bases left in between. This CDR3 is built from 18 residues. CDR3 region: CASSPPTSDSSSPNEQYF. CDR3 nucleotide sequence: TGTGCCAGCAGTCCACCGACCTCAGACTCATCCTCCCCGAACGAGCAGTACTTC.

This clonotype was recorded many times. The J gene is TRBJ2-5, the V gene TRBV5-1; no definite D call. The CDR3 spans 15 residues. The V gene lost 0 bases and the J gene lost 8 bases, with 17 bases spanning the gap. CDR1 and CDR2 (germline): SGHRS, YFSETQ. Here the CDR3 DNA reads TGCGCCAGCAGCTTGGGGGTTTCGGAAGGCCTAACCCAGTACTTC. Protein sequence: CASSLGVSEGLTQYF.

The CDR3 DNA sequence: TGTGCCAGCAGGGTCCGGACCGGGGAGCTGTTTTTT. Protein product: CASRVRTGELFF. This rearrangement joins TRBV6-1 to TRBJ2-2; no reliable D call. The germline CDR1 and CDR2 sequences are MNHNS and SASEGT. The CDR3 totals 12 residues. V was pared by 6 bases and J by 5 bases, with 7 bases between.

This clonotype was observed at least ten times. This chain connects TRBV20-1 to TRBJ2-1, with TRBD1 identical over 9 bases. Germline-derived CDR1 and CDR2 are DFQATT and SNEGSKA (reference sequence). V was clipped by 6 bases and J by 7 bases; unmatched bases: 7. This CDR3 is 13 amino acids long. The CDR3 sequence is CSAPRQGGNEQFF. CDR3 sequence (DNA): TGCAGTGCCCCCCGACAGGGGGGAAATGAGCAGTTCTTC.

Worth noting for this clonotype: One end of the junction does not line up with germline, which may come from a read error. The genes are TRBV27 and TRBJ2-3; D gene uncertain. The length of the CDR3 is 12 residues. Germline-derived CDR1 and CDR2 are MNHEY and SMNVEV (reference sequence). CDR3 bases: TGTCCCAGCAGTCCGACTTCCGATACGCAGTATTTT. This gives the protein CPSSPTSDTQYF.

The CDR3 DNA follows: TGTGCCAGCAGCCCTTGGAGGACAGGGATCACCGGGGAGCTGTTTTTT. It is translated as CASSPWRTGITGELFF. This chain uses TRBV5-6 with TRBJ2-2, with 8 nucleotides matching TRBD1. This CDR3 spans 16 amino acids. V shed 4 bases and J 4 bases; nucleotides not matched to a gene: 9. Per the germline V gene, CDR1 is SGHDT and CDR2 is YYEEEE. Combining the CDR3 with reference TRBV5-6 and TRBJ2-2 gives the whole variable domain DAGVTQSPTHLIKTRGQQVTLRCSPKSGHDTVSWYQQALGQGPQFIFQYYEEEERQRGNFPDRFSGHQFPNYSSELNVNALLLGDSALYLCASSPWRTGITGELFFGEGSRLTVL.